This TCR beta chain was recovered during a study of regulatory T cells in long-lasting Graves disease. At the level of the study: Antithyroid drug intake by newly diagnosed Graves' patients had lasted under 3 months. Study-wide points: Repertoires from persistent disease leaned toward TRBV28, TRBJ1-2 and TRBJ2-5.

There are 13 residues in the CDR3. The germline V gene encodes CDR1 GTSNPN and CDR2 SVGIG (reference sequence). With 3 bases removed from V and 2 bases from J, the gap between germline ends came to 9 bases. With iRepertoire HTBI primers and Arm-PCR of CDR3 regions, TCR beta libraries were built. TCRdb analysed the multiplex PCR reads with MiXCR anew, one entry per CDR3 protein. This repertoire shows under 250,000 distinct CDR3 sequences, approximately 19% found once; its top ten account for 12%. This clonotype was counted many times. Its antigen is unknown. Time point of the sample: newly diagnosed GD, antithyroid drugs for less than 3 months. After RNA was extracted from PBMCs, the TCR library was made from it. These records were also assigned to another study, of T cells in Graves' hyperthyroidism and ophthalmopathy.

The receptor's source is a woman aged 25-40 years with Graves disease. Specimen: peripheral blood mononuclear cells (PBMCs), collected at new diagnosis, from a patient treated with antithyroid drugs. The chain carries TRBV30 and TRBJ2-3; D possibly uses TRBD1 or TRBD2 (5 bases each). CDR3 coding DNA: TGTGCCTGGAGCGAGGGGTTCACAGATACGCAGTATTTT. Translation gives CAWSEGFTDTQYF.